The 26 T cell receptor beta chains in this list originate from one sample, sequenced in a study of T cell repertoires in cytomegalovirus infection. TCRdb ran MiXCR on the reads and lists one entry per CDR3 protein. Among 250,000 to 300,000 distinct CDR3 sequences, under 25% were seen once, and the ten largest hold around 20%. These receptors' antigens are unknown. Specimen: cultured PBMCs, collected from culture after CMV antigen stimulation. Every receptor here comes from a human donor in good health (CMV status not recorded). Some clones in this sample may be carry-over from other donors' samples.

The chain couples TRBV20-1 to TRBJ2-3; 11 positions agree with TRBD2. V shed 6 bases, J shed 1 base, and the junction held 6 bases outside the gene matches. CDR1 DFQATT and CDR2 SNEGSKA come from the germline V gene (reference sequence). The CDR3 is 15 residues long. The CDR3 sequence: CSAKKTSGGTDTQYF. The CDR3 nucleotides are TGCAGTGCCAAAAAGACTAGCGGGGGCACAGATACGCAGTATTTT.

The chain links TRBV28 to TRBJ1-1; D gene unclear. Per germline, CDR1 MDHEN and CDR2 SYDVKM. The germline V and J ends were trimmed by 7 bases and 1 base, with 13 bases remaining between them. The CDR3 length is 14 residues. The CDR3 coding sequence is TGTGCCAGCACCCCGGCAGGAAAGAACACTGAAGCTTTCTTT. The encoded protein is CASTPAGKNTEAFF.

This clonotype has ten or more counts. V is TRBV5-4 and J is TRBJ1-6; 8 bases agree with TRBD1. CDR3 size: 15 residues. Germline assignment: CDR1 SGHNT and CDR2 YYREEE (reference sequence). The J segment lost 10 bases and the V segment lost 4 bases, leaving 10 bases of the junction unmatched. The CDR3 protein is CASSLRQGPGSPLHF. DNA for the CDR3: TGTGCCAGCAGCCTGAGACAGGGGCCAGGGTCACCCCTCCACTTT.

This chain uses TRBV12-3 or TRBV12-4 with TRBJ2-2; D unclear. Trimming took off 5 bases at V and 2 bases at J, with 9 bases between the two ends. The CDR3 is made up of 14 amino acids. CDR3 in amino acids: CASSPTLNTGELFF. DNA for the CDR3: TGTGCCAGCAGTCCAACACTAAACACCGGGGAGCTGTTTTTT.

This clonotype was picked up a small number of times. The DNA of the CDR3 is TGTGCCAGCAGCTTTAGGACAGGGTGGAGCACAGATACGCAGTATTTT. Its translation is CASSFRTGWSTDTQYF. V is TRBV5-6 and J is TRBJ2-3; 8 bases are shared with TRBD1. The V gene end was trimmed by 2 bases and the J gene end by 0 bases; junction bases not matched to a gene: 5. This CDR3 has 16 residues. Germline-derived CDR1 and CDR2 are SGHDT and YYEEEE. Supplemented by reference TRBV5-6 and TRBJ2-3, the full variable domain reads DAGVTQSPTHLIKTRGQQVTLRCSPKSGHDTVSWYQQALGQGPQFIFQYYEEEERQRGNFPDRFSGHQFPNYSSELNVNALLLGDSALYLCASSFRTGWSTDTQYFGPGTRLTVL.

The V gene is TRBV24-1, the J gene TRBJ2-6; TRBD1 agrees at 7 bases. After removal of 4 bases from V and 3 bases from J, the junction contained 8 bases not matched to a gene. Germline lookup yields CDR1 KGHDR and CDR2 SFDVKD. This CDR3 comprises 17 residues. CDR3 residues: CATSEAGGSNGANVLTF. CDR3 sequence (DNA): TGTGCCACCAGTGAAGCAGGGGGTTCGAATGGGGCCAACGTCCTGACTTTC.

The CDR3 bases are TGTGCCAGCGGACTGGATGGAAACACCATATATTTT. Translating it yields CASGLDGNTIYF. This chain connects TRBV2 to TRBJ1-3; D gene uncertain. CDR1 and CDR2 (germline): SNHLY, FYNNEI. This CDR3 contains 12 residues. The germline V and J ends were trimmed by 8 bases and 3 bases, with 8 bases remaining between them.

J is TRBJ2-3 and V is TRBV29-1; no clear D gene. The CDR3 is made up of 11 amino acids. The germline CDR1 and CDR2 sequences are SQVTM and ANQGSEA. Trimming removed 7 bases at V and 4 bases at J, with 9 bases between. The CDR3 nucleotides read TGCAGCGGCAAGGTTCCAGATACGCAGTATTTT. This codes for CSGKVPDTQYF.

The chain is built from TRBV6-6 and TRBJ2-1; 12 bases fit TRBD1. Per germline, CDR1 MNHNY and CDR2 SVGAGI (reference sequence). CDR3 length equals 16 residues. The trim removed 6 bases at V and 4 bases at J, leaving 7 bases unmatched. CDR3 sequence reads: CASRTGTGGGYNEQFF. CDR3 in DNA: TGTGCCAGCAGGACCGGGACAGGGGGCGGATACAATGAGCAGTTCTTC.

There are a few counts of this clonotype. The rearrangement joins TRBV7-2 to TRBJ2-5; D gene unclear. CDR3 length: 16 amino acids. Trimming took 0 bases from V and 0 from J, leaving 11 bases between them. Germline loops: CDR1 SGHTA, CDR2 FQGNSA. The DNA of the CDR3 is TGTGCCAGCAGCTTAGCCGCCTCCAGATACCAAGAGACCCAGTACTTC. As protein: CASSLAASRYQETQYF.

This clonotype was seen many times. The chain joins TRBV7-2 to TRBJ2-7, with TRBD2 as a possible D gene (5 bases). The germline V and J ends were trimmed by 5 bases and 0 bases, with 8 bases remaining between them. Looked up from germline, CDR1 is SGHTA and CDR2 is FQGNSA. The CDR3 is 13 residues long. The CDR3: CASSQRDSYEQYV. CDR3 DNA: TGTGCCAGCAGCCAGAGGGACTCCTACGAGCAGTACGTC.

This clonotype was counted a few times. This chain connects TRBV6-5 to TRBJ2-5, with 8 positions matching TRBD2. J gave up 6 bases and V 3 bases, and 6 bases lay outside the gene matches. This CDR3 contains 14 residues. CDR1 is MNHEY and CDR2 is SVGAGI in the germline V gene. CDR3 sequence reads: CASSYAGGRKTQYF. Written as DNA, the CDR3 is TGTGCCAGCAGTTATGCGGGGGGTAGGAAGACCCAGTACTTC.

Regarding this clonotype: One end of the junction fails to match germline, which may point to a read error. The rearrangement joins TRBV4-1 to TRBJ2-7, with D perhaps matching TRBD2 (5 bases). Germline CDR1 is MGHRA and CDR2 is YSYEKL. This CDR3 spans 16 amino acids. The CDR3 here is CASSPSSGVGSYEQYF. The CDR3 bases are TGTGCCAGCAGCCCCAGTTCCGGGGTTGGCTCCTACGAGCAGTACTTC.

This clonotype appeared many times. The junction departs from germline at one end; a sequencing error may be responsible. The CDR3 here is CASSLGQSYGYTF. CDR3 nucleotide sequence: TGTGCCAGCAGCTTAGGACAGAGTTATGGCTACACCTTC. The chain employs TRBV12-3 or TRBV12-4 and TRBJ1-2; maybe TRBD1 (6 bases). The CDR3 has 13 residues.

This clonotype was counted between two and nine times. CDR3 in amino acids: CASRTTGLNEQFF. In DNA form, the CDR3 reads TGTGCCAGCAGAACTACAGGGCTGAATGAGCAGTTCTTC. The genes are TRBV12-3 or TRBV12-4 and TRBJ2-1, with D perhaps matching TRBD1 (6 bases). The CDR3 covers 13 residues. Trimming cost V 6 bases and J 7 bases, with 13 bases left between them.

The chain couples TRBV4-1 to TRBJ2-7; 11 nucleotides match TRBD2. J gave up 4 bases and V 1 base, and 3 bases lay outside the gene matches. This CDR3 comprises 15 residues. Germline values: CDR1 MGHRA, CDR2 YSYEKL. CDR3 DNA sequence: TGCGCCAGCAGCCAAGGACTAGCGGGACAATACGAGCAGTACTTC. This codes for CASSQGLAGQYEQYF.

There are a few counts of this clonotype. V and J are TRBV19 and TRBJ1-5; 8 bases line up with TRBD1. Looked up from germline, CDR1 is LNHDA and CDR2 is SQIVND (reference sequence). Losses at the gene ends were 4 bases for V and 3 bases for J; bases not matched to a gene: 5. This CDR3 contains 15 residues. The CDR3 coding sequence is TGTGCCAGTAGTAACGACAGGGGTGTCAATCAGCCCCAGCATTTT. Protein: CASSNDRGVNQPQHF.

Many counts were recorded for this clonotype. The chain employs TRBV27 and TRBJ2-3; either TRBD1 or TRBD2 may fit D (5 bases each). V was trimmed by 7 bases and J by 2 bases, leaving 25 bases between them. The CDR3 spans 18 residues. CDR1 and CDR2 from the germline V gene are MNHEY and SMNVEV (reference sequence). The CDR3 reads CASTPSGPRTVSTDTQYF. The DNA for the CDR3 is TGTGCCAGCACCCCTTCGGGACCACGGACGGTATCCACAGATACGCAGTATTTT.

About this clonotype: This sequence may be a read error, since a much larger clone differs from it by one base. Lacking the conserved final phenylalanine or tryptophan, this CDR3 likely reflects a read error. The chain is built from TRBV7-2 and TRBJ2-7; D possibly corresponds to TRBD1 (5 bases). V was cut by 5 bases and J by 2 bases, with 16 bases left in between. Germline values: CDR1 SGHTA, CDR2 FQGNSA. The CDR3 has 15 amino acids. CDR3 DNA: TGTGCCAGCAGCCTAGGGGAAGGGGTTCCCTACGAGCAGTACCTC. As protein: CASSLGEGVPYEQYL.

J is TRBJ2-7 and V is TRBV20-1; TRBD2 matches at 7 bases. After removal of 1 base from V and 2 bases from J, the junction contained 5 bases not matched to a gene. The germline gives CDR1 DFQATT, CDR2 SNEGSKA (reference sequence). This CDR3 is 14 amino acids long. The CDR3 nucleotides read TGCAGTGCTAGAGCATTAGCGGGTCCCTACGAGCAGTACTTC. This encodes CSARALAGPYEQYF.

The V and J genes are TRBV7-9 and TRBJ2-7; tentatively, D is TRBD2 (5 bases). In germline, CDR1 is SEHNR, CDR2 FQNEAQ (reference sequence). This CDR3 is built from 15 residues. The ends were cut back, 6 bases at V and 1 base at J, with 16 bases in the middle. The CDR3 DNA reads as TGTGCCAGCAGTCCTATCGGACGGGGTTCCTACGAGCAGTACTTC. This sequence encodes CASSPIGRGSYEQYF.

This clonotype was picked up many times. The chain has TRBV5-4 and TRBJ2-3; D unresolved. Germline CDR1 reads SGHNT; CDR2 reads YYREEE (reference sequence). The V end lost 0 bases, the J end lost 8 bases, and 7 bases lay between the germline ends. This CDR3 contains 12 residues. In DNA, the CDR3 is TGTGCCAGCAGCTTGGAACGGGCTACGCAGTATTTT. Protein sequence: CASSLERATQYF.

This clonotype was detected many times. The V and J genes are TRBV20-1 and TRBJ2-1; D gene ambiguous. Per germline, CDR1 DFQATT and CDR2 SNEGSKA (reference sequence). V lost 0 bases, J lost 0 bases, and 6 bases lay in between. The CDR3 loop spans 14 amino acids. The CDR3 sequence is CSARDAYSYNEQFF. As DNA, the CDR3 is TGCAGTGCTAGAGATGCATACTCCTACAATGAGCAGTTCTTC.

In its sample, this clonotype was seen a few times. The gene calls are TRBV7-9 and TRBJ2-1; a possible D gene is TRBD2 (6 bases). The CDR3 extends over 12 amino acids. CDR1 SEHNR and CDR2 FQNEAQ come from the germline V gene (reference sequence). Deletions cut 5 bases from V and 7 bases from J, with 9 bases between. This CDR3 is CASSTGLNEQFF. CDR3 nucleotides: TGTGCCAGCAGCACGGGACTTAATGAGCAGTTCTTC.

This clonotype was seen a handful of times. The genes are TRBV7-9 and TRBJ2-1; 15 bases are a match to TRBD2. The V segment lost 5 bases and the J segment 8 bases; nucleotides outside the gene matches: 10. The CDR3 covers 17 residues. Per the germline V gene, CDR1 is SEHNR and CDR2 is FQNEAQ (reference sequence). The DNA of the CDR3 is TGTGCCAGCAGCCCCCGGCGGGGACTAGCGGGAGGCCATGAGCAGTTCTTC. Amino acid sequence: CASSPRRGLAGGHEQFF.

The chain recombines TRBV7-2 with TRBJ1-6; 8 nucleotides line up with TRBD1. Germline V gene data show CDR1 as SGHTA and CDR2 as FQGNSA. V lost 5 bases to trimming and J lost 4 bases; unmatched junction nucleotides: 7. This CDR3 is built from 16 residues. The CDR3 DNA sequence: TGTGCCAGCAGCCCCCGGGACAGGATTTATAATTCACCCCTCCACTTT. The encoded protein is CASSPRDRIYNSPLHF.